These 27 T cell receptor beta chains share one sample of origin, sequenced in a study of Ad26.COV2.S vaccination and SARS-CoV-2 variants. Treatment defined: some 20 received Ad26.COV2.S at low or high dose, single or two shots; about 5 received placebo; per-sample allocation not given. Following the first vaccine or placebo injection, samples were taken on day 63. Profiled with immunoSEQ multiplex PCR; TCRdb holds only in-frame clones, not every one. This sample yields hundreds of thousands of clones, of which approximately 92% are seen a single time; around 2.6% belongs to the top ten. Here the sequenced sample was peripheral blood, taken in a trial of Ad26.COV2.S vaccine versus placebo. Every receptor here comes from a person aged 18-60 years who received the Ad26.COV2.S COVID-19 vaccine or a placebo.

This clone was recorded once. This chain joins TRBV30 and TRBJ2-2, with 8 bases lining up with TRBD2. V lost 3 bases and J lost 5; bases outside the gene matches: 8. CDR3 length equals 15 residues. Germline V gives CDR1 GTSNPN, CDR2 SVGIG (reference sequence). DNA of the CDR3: TGTGCCTGGAGAAGAGGCGGGGGGCGAACCGGGGAGCTGTTTTTT. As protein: CAWRRGGGRTGELFF.

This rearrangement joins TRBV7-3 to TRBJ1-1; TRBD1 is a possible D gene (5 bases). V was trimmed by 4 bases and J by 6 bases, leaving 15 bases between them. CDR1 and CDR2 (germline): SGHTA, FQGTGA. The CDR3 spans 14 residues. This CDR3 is CASSSGTAGAEAFF. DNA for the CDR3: TGTGCCAGCAGCTCGGGGACGGCGGGGGCTGAAGCTTTCTTT. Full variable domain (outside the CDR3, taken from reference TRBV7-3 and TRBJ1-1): GAGVSQTPSNKVTEKGKYVELRCDPISGHTALYWYRQSLGQGPEFLIYFQGTGAADDSGLPNDRFFAVRPEGSVSTLKIQRTERGDSAVYLCASSSGTAGAEAFFGQGTRLTVV.

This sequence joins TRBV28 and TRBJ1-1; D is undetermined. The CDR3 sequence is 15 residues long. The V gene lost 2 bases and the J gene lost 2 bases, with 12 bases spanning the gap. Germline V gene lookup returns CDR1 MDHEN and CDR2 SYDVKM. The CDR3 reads CASSLPLDKNTEAFF. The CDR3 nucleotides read TGTGCCAGCAGTTTACCCTTAGACAAAAACACTGAAGCTTTCTTT.

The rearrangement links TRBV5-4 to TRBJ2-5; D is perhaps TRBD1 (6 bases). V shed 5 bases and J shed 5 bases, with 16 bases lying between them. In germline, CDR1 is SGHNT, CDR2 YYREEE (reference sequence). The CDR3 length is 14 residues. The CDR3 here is CASRNRQEWETQYF. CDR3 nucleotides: TGTGCCAGCAGAAACCGACAGGAATGGGAGACCCAGTACTTC.

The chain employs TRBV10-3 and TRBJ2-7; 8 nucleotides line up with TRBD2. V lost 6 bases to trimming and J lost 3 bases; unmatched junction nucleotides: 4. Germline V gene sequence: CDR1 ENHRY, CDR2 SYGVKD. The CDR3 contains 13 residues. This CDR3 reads CAIREAGGYEQYF. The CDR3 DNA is TGTGCCATCAGGGAGGCGGGGGGCTACGAGCAGTACTTC.

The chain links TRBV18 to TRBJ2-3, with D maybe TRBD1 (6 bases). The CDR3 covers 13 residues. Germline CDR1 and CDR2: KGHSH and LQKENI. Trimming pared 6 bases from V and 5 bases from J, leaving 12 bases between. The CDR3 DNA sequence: TGTGCCAGCTCCCCAGGGGCCGGAGATACGCAGTATTTT. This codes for CASSPGAGDTQYF.

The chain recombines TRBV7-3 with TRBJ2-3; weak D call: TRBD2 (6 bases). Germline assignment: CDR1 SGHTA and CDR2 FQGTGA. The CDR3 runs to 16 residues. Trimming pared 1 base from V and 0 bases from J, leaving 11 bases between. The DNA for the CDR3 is TGTGCCAGCAGCTTAAAAGACGGGACTAGCACAGATACGCAGTATTTT. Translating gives CASSLKDGTSTDTQYF.

CDR3 nucleotide sequence: TGTGCCAGCAGTTTAGTGGGCGAGCAGTACTTC. This encodes CASSLVGEQYF. The chain couples TRBV28 to TRBJ2-7; unclear D gene. This CDR3 spans 11 amino acids. Germline V gene sequence: CDR1 MDHEN, CDR2 SYDVKM. V was clipped by 2 bases and J by 6 bases, with 5 bases between them.

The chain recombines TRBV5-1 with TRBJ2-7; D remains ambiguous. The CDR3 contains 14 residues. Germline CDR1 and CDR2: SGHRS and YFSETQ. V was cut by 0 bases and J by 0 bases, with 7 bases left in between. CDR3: CASSLGQSSYEQYF. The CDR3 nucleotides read TGCGCCAGCAGCTTGGGGCAGAGCTCCTACGAGCAGTACTTC.

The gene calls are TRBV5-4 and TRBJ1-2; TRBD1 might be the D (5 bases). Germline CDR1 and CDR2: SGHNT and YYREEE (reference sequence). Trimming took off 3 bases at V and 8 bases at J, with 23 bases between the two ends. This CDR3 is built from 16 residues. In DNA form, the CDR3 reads TGTGCCAGCAGCTCCCGGGCAGGGTCCCGGGGAGAGGGCTACACCTTC. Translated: CASSSRAGSRGEGYTF.

CDR3 residues: CASSFSSGNPGYGYTF. CDR3 DNA: TGTGCCAGCAGCTTTTCGTCAGGGAACCCAGGGTATGGCTACACCTTC. This sequence joins TRBV7-2 and TRBJ1-2, with D perhaps TRBD1 (5 bases). Between the trimmed V and J ends, which lost 3 bases and 5 bases, there was a span of 19 bases. This CDR3 has 16 residues. CDR1 SGHTA and CDR2 FQGNSA come from the germline V gene.

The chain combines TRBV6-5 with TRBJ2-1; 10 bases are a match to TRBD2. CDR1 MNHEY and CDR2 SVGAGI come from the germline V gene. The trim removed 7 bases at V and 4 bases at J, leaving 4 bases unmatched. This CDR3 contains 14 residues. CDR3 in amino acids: CASTRTSGYNEQFF. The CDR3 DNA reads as TGTGCCAGCACGAGGACTAGCGGATACAATGAGCAGTTCTTC.

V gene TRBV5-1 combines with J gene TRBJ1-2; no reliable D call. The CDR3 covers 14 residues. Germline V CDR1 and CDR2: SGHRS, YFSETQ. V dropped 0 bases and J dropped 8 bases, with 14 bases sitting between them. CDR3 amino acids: CASSLGHRKTGYTF. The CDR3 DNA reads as TGCGCCAGCAGCTTGGGGCATAGGAAGACCGGCTACACCTTC.

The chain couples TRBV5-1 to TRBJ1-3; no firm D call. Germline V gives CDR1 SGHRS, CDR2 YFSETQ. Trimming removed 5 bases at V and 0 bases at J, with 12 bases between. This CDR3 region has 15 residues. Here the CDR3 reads CASRWAPGSGNTIYF. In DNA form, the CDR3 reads TGCGCCAGCAGATGGGCACCCGGCTCTGGAAACACCATATATTTT.

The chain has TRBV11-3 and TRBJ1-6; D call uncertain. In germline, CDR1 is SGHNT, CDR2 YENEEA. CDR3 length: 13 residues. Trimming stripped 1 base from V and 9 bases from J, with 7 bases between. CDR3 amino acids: CASSLARGSPLHF. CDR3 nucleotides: TGTGCCAGCAGCTTAGCTCGAGGTTCACCCCTCCACTTT. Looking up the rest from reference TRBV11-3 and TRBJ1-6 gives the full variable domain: EAGVVQSPRYKIIEKKQPVAFWCNPISGHNTLYWYLQNLGQGPELLIRYENEEAVDDSQLPKDRFSAERLKGVDSTLKIQPAELGDSAVYLCASSLARGSPLHFGNGTRLTVT.

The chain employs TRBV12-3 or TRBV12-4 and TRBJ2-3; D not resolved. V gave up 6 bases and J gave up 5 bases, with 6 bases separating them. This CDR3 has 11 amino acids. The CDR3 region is CASSQEDTQYF. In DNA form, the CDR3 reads TGTGCCAGCAGCCAAGAAGATACGCAGTATTTT.

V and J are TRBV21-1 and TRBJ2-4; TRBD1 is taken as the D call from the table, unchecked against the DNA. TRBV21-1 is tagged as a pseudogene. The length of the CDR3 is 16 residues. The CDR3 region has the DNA TGTGCCAGCAGCACACCAACCGGGACATCGAAGTGCATTCAGTACTTC. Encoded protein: CASSTPTGTSKCIQYF.

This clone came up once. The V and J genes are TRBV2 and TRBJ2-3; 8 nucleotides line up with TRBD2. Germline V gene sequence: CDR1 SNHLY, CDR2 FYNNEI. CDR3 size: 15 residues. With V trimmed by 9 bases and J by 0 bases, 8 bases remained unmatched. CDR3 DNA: TGTGCCAGATCGGCCCTAGCGGGCAGCACAGATACGCAGTATTTT. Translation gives CARSALAGSTDTQYF.

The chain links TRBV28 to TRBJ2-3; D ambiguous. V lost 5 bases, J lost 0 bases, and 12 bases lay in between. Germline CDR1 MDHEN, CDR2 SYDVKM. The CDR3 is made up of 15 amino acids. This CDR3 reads CASSLLTSSTDTQYF. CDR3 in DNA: TGTGCCAGCAGTCTGTTAACTTCTAGCACAGATACGCAGTATTTT.

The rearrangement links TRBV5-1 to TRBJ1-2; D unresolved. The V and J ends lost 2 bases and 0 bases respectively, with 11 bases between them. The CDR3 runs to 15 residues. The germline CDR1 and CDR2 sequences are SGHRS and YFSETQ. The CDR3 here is CASSLSHATNYGYTF. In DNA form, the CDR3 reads TGCGCCAGCAGCTTAAGTCACGCTACTAACTATGGCTACACCTTC.

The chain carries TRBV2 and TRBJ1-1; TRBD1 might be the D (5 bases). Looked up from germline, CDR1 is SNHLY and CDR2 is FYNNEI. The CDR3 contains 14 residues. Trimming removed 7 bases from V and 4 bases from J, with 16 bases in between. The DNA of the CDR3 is TGTGCCAGCACCACCGTAGAGGGGAGCACTGAAGCTTTCTTT. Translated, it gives CASTTVEGSTEAFF. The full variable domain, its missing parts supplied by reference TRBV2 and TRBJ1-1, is EPEVTQTPSHQVTQMGQEVILRCVPISNHLYFYWYRQILGQKVEFLVSFYNNEISEKSEIFDDQFSVERPDGSNFTLKIRSTKLEDSAMYFCASTTVEGSTEAFFGQGTRLTVV.

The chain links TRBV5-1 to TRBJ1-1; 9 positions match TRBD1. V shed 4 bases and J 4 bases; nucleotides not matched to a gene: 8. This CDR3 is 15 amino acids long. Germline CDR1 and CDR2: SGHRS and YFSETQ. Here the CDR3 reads CASSETGGLGTEAFF. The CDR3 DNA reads TGCGCCAGCAGCGAAACAGGGGGCCTCGGCACTGAAGCTTTCTTT.

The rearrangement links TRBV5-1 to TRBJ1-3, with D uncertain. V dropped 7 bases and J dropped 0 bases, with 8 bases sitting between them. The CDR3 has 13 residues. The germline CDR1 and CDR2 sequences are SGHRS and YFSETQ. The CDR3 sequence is CASRPSSGNTIYF. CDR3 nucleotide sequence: TGCGCCAGCCGACCGAGCTCTGGAAACACCATATATTTT. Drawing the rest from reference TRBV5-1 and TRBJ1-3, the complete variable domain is KAGVTQTPRYLIKTRGQQVTLSCSPISGHRSVSWYQQTPGQGLQFLFEYFSETQRNKGNFPGRFSGRQFSNSRSEMNVSTLELGDSALYLCASRPSSGNTIYFGEGSWLTVV.

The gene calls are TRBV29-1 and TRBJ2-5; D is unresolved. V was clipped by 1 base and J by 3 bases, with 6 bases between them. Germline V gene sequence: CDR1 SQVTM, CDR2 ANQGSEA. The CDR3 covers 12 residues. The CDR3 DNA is TGCAGCGTTGAAGGGGCGAAAGAGACCCAGTACTTC. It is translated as CSVEGAKETQYF.

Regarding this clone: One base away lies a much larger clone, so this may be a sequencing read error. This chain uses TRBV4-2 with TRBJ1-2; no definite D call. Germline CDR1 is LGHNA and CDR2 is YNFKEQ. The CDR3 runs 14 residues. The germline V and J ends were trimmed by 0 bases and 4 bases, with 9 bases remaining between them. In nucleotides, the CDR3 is TGTGCCAGCAGCCAAGATTTGGCAGGCTATGGCTACACCTTC. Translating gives CASSQDLAGYGYTF.

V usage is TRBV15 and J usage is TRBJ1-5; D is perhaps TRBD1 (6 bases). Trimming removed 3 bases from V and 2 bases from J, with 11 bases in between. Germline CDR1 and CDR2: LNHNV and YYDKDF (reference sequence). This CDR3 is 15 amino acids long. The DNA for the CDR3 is TGTGCCACCAGCAGCTCAGCAGGGGGCAATCAGCCCCAGCATTTT. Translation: CATSSSAGGNQPQHF.

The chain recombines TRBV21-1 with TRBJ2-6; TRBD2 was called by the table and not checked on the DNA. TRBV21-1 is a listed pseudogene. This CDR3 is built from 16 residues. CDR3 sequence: CASSGLAASGANVLTF. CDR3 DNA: TGTGCCAGCTCGGGACTAGCAGCCTCTGGGGCCAACGTCCTGACTTTC.